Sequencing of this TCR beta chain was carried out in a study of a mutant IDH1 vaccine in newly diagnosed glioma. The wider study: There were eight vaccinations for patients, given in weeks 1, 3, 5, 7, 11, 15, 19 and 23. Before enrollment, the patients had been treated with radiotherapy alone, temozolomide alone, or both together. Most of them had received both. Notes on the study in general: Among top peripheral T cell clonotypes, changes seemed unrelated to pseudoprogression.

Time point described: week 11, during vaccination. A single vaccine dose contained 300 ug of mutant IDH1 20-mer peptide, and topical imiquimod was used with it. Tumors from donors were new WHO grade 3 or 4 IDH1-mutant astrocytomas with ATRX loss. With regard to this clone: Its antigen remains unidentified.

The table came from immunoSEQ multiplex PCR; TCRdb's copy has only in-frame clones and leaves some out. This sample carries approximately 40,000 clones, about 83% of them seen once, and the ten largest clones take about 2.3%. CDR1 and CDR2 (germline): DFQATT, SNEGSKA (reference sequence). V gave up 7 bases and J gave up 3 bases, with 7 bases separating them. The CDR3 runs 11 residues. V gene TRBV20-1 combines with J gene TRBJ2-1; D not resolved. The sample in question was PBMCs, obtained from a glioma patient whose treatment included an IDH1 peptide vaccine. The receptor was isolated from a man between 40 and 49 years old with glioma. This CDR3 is CSGIDYNEQFF. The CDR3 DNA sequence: TGCAGTGGGATCGACTACAATGAGCAGTTCTTC.